These 11 T cell receptor beta chains share one sample of origin, sequenced in a study of patients and donors after allogeneic stem cell transplantation. TCRdb re-called the RT-PCR reads through MiXCR, storing one row per CDR3 protein. The sample has over 400,000 distinct CDR3 sequences, approximately 16% seen once. Sequencing was done on a sample of blood, either unsorted or a sorted T cell fraction (not recorded which). The receptors were gathered from a human donor who was either an allogeneic HSCT recipient or a stem cell or donor lymphocyte infusion donor (not recorded which). It is not recorded whose cells these are; they may come from a transplant donor.

This clonotype was counted between two and nine times. J is TRBJ1-4 and V is TRBV11-2; no clear D. This CDR3 contains 15 residues. V was trimmed by 0 bases and J by 7 bases, leaving 12 bases between them. CDR1 is SGHAT, CDR2 FQNNGV, per germline. The CDR3: CASSLDGTKSEKLFF. CDR3 bases: TGTGCCAGCAGCTTAGATGGTACGAAGAGTGAAAAACTGTTTTTT.

V gene TRBV3-1 combines with J gene TRBJ2-3, with 9 bases matching TRBD2. The CDR3 length is 16 residues. The junction had 9 bases not matched to a gene; V was cut back by 4 bases and J by 4 bases. In germline, CDR1 is LGHDT, CDR2 YNNKEL (reference sequence). The CDR3 region has the DNA TGTGCCAGCAGCCGCCGTAGCGGGAGAGGAGCAGATACGCAGTATTTT. Translating gives CASSRRSGRGADTQYF.

There are a few counts of this clonotype. The chain carries TRBV7-2 and TRBJ1-1, with D uncertain. V was trimmed by 5 bases and J by 1 base, leaving 8 bases between them. CDR1 is SGHTA and CDR2 is FQGNSA in the germline V gene. There are 13 residues in the CDR3. CDR3 protein: CASSTDGNTEAFF. CDR3 sequence (DNA): TGTGCCAGCAGCACCGACGGGAACACTGAAGCTTTCTTT. Full variable domain (missing parts from reference TRBV7-2 and TRBJ1-1): GAGVSQSPSNKVTEKGKDVELRCDPISGHTALYWYRQSLGQGLEFLIYFQGNSAPDKSGLPSDRFSAERTGGSVSTLTIQRTQQEDSAVYLCASSTDGNTEAFFGQGTRLTVV.

In its sample, this clonotype was seen a few times. V is TRBV20-1 and J is TRBJ1-3, with 9 bases matching TRBD1. J lost 0 bases, V lost 3 bases, and 3 bases had no gene match. This CDR3 region has 15 residues. Germline lookup yields CDR1 DFQATT and CDR2 SNEGSKA (reference sequence). CDR3 DNA sequence: TGCAGTGCTAGGACAGGGGGACCCTCTGGAAACACCATATATTTT. It is translated as CSARTGGPSGNTIYF.

This clonotype was detected only a few times. This sequence joins TRBV12-3 or TRBV12-4 and TRBJ2-5, with 11 bases matching TRBD1. J lost 7 bases, V lost 5 bases, and 3 bases had no gene match. The CDR3 is 13 amino acids. CDR3 sequence: CASSIGTGGTQYF. The CDR3 bases are TGTGCCAGCAGTATAGGGACAGGGGGGACCCAGTACTTC.

This clonotype turned up a few times. The chain couples TRBV21-1 to TRBJ2-7; the table assigns TRBD1, which was not confirmed against the DNA. TRBV21-1 is annotated as a pseudogene. The CDR3 has 10 amino acids. The CDR3 reads CAIPYYEQYF. CDR3 in DNA: TGTGCCATCCCCTATTACGAGCAGTACTTC.

This clonotype has at least ten counts. The chain combines TRBV12-3 or TRBV12-4 with TRBJ2-5; TRBD2 matches at 7 bases. The trim removed 2 bases at V and 5 bases at J, leaving 11 bases unmatched. This CDR3 spans 16 amino acids. CDR3 amino acids: CASSLPREGTMETQYF. The CDR3 DNA sequence: TGTGCCAGCAGTTTACCCAGGGAGGGCACGATGGAGACCCAGTACTTC.

In regard to this clonotype: The conserved phenylalanine or tryptophan normally closing the CDR3 is absent here, so this likely arose from a read error. V and J are TRBV12-3 or TRBV12-4 and TRBJ1-1, with D possibly TRBD1 on 5 matching bases. The CDR3 extends over 18 amino acids. The V end lost 6 bases, the J end lost 0 bases, and 23 bases lay between the germline ends. The DNA of the CDR3 is TGTGCCAGCAGCCTGGGCTGGCAGGGCGTTCCCATGAACACTGAAGCTTTCCTT. Translation: CASSLGWQGVPMNTEAFL.

This clonotype appeared a few times. The chain employs TRBV20-1 and TRBJ2-1, with 10 nucleotides matching TRBD1. The V gene's germline CDR1 is DFQATT and CDR2 SNEGSKA (reference sequence). CDR3 length equals 13 residues. The V and J ends lost 3 bases and 7 bases, in that order; junction bases with no gene match: 3. CDR3 protein: CSARGQGRNEQFF. The CDR3 DNA is TGCAGTGCTAGGGGACAGGGGAGGAATGAGCAGTTCTTC.

The rearrangement joins TRBV6-2 or TRBV6-3 to TRBJ1-5, with a possible D match to TRBD1 (6 bases). CDR1 and CDR2 (germline): MNHEY, SVGEGT. CDR3 size: 14 residues. Trimming took 7 bases from V and 4 from J, leaving 14 bases between them. The chain's CDR3 is CASTGWGLNQPQHF. The DNA of the CDR3 is TGTGCCAGCACGGGCTGGGGGCTAAATCAGCCCCAGCATTTT.

In this sample, this clonotype turned up a few times. The chain couples TRBV6-2 or TRBV6-3 to TRBJ2-1; D uncertain. CDR3 size: 15 residues. Germline-derived CDR1 and CDR2 are MNHEY and SVGEGT. The germline V and J ends were trimmed by 2 bases and 0 bases, with 8 bases remaining between them. In DNA form, the CDR3 reads TGTGCCAGCAGTTACGGACCCCTCTCCTACAATGAGCAGTTCTTC. Its protein is CASSYGPLSYNEQFF.